A selection of T cell receptor beta chains follows, all from one sample in a study of shared clonotypes between healthy human individuals. Clones were read by immunoSEQ multiplex PCR, and TCRdb kept only the in-frame ones, dropping some. The data contain some 240,000 clones, about 65% of them seen just once; the ten biggest clones take up around 10%. The source material was memory CD4+ T cells sorted from blood. Receptor source: a man aged 25 to 40 in good health. Both conserved end residues are part of each CDR3. The order of the fields is CDR3 DNA, CDR3 protein, V gene, D gene, J gene, clone size. D genes are given only for firm matches. The size of a clone is reported for some rows only, either as once, few or many, or as a class for expanded clones.

CDR3 DNA: TGTGCCAGCACTACACCGGGACAGGGATACAATGAGCAGTTCTTC
CDR3 protein: CASTTPGQGYNEQFF
V gene: TRBV6-5
D gene: TRBD1
J gene: TRBJ2-1
clone size: NA

CDR3 DNA: TGTGCCAGCAGTTTAGTAGGGGGTACCGGGACAAAACTGTTTTTT
CDR3 protein: CASSLVGGTGTKLFF
V gene: TRBV27
D gene: NA
J gene: TRBJ1-4
clone size: NA

CDR3 DNA: TGTGCCAGCAGTGGAAACACTGAAGCTTTCTTT
CDR3 protein: CASSGNTEAFF
V gene: TRBV6-1
D gene: NA
J gene: TRBJ1-1
clone size: NA

CDR3 DNA: TGCGCCAGCAGCTTGGCACAGACAGGGATGGAGCAGTTCTTC
CDR3 protein: CASSLAQTGMEQFF
V gene: TRBV5-1
D gene: TRBD1
J gene: TRBJ2-1
clone size: NA

CDR3 DNA: TGCGCCAGCCGGTGGGGCCATAGCACAGATACGCAGTATTTT
CDR3 protein: CASRWGHSTDTQYF
V gene: TRBV10-2
D gene: NA
J gene: TRBJ2-3
clone size: few

CDR3 DNA: TGTGCCAGCAGTGAATATGGCGGGTTGAACACTGAAGCTTTCTTT
CDR3 protein: CASSEYGGLNTEAFF
V gene: TRBV6-1
D gene: NA
J gene: TRBJ1-1
clone size: once

CDR3 DNA: TGTGCCAGCTCACCTGGCGTTAGTGTTAACACTGAAGCTTTCTTT
CDR3 protein: CASSPGVSVNTEAFF
V gene: TRBV18
D gene: NA
J gene: TRBJ1-1
clone size: many

CDR3 DNA: TGCGCCAGCAGCCGTTTTGGGACTAGCGGGAGGGCCAGGGGTACGCAGTATTTT
CDR3 protein: CASSRFGTSGRARGTQYF
V gene: TRBV10-2
D gene: TRBD2
J gene: TRBJ2-3
clone size: NA

CDR3 DNA: TGTGCCAGCAGTTTAACCGGGACAGGGGGTTACGAGCAGTACTTC
CDR3 protein: CASSLTGTGGYEQYF
V gene: TRBV27
D gene: TRBD1
J gene: TRBJ2-7
clone size: NA

CDR3 DNA: TGTGCCAGCAGAAGGGACAGGTCGGAGACCGGGGAGCTGTTTTTT
CDR3 protein: CASRRDRSETGELFF
V gene: TRBV2
D gene: TRBD1
J gene: TRBJ2-2
clone size: NA

CDR3 DNA: TGTGCCAGCAGTGAGGCTAGCGGGAACACCGGGGAGCTGTTTTTT
CDR3 protein: CASSEASGNTGELFF
V gene: TRBV2
D gene: TRBD2
J gene: TRBJ2-2
clone size: NA

CDR3 DNA: TGCGCCAGCAGCTTGGAGTTTAGCGGAAGTCCGGGAGAGACCCAGTACTTC
CDR3 protein: CASSLEFSGSPGETQYF
V gene: TRBV5-1
D gene: NA
J gene: TRBJ2-5
clone size: NA

CDR3 DNA: TGTGGGGTGGGACAGGGGAATCAGCCCCAGCATTTT
CDR3 protein: CGVGQGNQPQHF
V gene: TRBV6-1
D gene: TRBD1
J gene: TRBJ1-5
clone size: NA

CDR3 DNA: TGCGCCAGCAGCGAGACTAGCGGGGACGGGGAGACCCAGTACTTC
CDR3 protein: CASSETSGDGETQYF
V gene: TRBV5-1
D gene: TRBD2
J gene: TRBJ2-5
clone size: NA

CDR3 DNA: TGTGCCAGCAGCCCCGGGGGCAGCGGGGGGACCCAGTACTTC
CDR3 protein: CASSPGGSGGTQYF
V gene: TRBV11-2
D gene: TRBD2
J gene: TRBJ2-5
clone size: NA

CDR3 DNA: TGTGCCAGCAGGACTACGGGCGAGACCCAGTACTTC
CDR3 protein: CASRTTGETQYF
V gene: TRBV2
D gene: NA
J gene: TRBJ2-5
clone size: many

CDR3 DNA: TGTGCCAGCAGTCTTAGGGGCCCGGCGGGAGGTGACAATGAGCAGTTCTTC
CDR3 protein: CASSLRGPAGGDNEQFF
V gene: TRBV27
D gene: TRBD2
J gene: TRBJ2-1
clone size: NA

CDR3 DNA: TGTGCCAGCAGCGTAGAAGGGACAGCCTACGAGCAGTACTTC
CDR3 protein: CASSVEGTAYEQYF
V gene: TRBV9
D gene: TRBD1
J gene: TRBJ2-7
clone size: NA

CDR3 DNA: TGTGCCTGGAGTGTAGGCCCCAGGGGGCGGAACAATCAGCCCCAGCATTTT
CDR3 protein: CAWSVGPRGRNNQPQHF
V gene: TRBV30
D gene: TRBD1
J gene: TRBJ1-5
clone size: NA

CDR3 DNA: TGCAGCGGAGGCGGGATCACAGATACGCAGTATTTT
CDR3 protein: CSGGGITDTQYF
V gene: TRBV29-1
D gene: NA
J gene: TRBJ2-3
clone size: NA

CDR3 DNA: TGTGCCAGCAGCCGGGACAGGGACCTCAATCAGCCCCAGCATTTT
CDR3 protein: CASSRDRDLNQPQHF
V gene: TRBV14
D gene: TRBD1
J gene: TRBJ1-5
clone size: NA

CDR3 DNA: TGTGCCAGCAGCTCCAGCCCCCTCAAGGGCGACTCTAGCACAGATACGCAGTATTTT
CDR3 protein: CASSSSPLKGDSSTDTQYF
V gene: TRBV7-2
D gene: NA
J gene: TRBJ2-3
clone size: NA